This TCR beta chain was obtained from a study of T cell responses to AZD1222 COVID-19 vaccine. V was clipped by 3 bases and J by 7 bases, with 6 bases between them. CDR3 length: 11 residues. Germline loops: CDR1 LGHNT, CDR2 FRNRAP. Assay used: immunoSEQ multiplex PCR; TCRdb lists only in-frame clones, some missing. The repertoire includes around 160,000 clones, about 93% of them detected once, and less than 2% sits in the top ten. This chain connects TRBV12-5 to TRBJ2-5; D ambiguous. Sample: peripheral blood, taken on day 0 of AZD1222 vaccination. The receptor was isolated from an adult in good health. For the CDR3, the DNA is TGTGCTAGTGGTTTATCTTGGACCCAGTACTTC. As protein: CASGLSWTQYF.